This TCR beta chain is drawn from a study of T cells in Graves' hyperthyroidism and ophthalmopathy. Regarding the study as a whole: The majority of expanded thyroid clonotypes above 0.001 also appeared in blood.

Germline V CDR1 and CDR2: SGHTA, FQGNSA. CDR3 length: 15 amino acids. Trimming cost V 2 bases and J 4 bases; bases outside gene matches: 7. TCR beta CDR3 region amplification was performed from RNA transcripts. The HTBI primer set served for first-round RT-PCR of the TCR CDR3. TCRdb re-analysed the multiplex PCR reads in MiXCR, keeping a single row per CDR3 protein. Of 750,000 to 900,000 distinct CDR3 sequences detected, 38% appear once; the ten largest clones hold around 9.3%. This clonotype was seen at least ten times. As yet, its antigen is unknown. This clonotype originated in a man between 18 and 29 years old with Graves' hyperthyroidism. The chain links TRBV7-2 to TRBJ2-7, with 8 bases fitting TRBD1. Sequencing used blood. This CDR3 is CASSLPGTGRYEQYF. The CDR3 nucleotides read TGTGCCAGCAGCTTACCCGGGACAGGACGGTACGAGCAGTACTTC.